The clone carrying this T cell receptor (beta chain) has only a few counts. Antigen unknown. Treatment noted: approximately nine-day PBMC culture with coronavirus spike peptide pools or control peptides (ViraFEST assay). These data belong to a study of vaccination and CD4 T cells after COVID-19. J gave up 4 bases and V 5 bases, and 7 bases lay outside the gene matches. The germline CDR1 and CDR2 sequences are SGHTA and FQGNSA. This CDR3 contains 14 residues. An Oncomine TCR Beta short-read assay was used to sequence the DNA from cultured CD4+ T cells. TCRdb redid the calling of the PCR reads with MiXCR, one entry per CDR3 protein. The repertoire holds 10,000 to 15,000 distinct CDR3 sequences, more than 55% seen once, with approximately 12% in the top ten.

The receptor was derived from a human donor who had recovered from COVID-19. V is TRBV7-2 and J is TRBJ1-1, with 7 bases matching TRBD1. The specimen was CD4+ T cells from blood, cultured in vitro. CDR3 protein: CASSLDRQTTEAFF. The DNA for the CDR3 is TGTGCCAGCAGCCTGGACAGGCAGACCACTGAAGCTTTCTTT.